The rows below give T cell receptor beta chains drawn from one sample of a study of T-cell memory formation after mild COVID-19. TCRdb redid the calling of the 5' RACE reads with MiXCR, one entry per CDR3 protein. The sample lists over 400,000 distinct CDR3 sequences; less than 25% were seen once. The sample comprised PBMCs or a T cell subset sorted from them (not recorded which). The receptors shown here come from an adult woman who had mild COVID-19 (a few samples of this study predate the infection). Cell type and time point are not known. CDR3s include the opening cysteine and the closing phenylalanine or tryptophan. Each record gives: CDR3 length, clone size, D gene, V gene, J gene, CDR3 protein, CDR3 DNA. A D gene is named only where the DNA matches it firmly. Clone size is not always given. Where it is, it says once, few, many or a class for expanded clones.

CDR3 length: 16; clone size: -; D gene: TRBD2; V gene: TRBV12-3/TRBV12-4; J gene: TRBJ2-7; CDR3 protein: CASSPYSASGSTVQYF; CDR3 DNA: TGTGCCAGCAGCCCCTATAGCGCTAGCGGGAGTACAGTGCAGTACTTC
CDR3 length: 16; clone size: few; D gene: -; V gene: TRBV9; J gene: TRBJ2-4; CDR3 protein: CASSVSPGGAKNIQYF; CDR3 DNA: TGTGCCAGCAGCGTATCCCCAGGGGGGGCCAAAAACATTCAGTACTTC
CDR3 length: 14; clone size: few; D gene: -; V gene: TRBV7-9; J gene: TRBJ2-5; CDR3 protein: CASSSLGLEETQYF; CDR3 DNA: TGTGCCAGCAGCTCGCTGGGACTTGAAGAGACCCAGTACTTC
CDR3 length: 13; clone size: once; D gene: -; V gene: TRBV5-6; J gene: TRBJ1-1; CDR3 protein: CASRGQMNTEAFF; CDR3 DNA: TGTGCCAGCAGGGGCCAAATGAACACTGAAGCTTTCTTT
CDR3 length: 14; clone size: few; D gene: TRBD1; V gene: TRBV4-2; J gene: TRBJ1-2; CDR3 protein: CASTLSGTGDGYTF; CDR3 DNA: TGTGCCAGCACCCTAAGCGGGACAGGGGATGGCTACACCTTC
CDR3 length: 15; clone size: -; D gene: -; V gene: TRBV11-3; J gene: TRBJ1-1; CDR3 protein: CASSPRSPLNTEAFF; CDR3 DNA: TGTGCCAGCAGCCCAAGAAGCCCCTTGAACACTGAAGCTTTCTTT
CDR3 length: 14; clone size: -; D gene: TRBD1; V gene: TRBV5-1; J gene: TRBJ2-1; CDR3 protein: CASSLGQGGDEQFF; CDR3 DNA: TGCGCCAGCAGCTTGGGACAGGGGGGTGATGAGCAGTTCTTC
CDR3 length: 13; clone size: few; D gene: -; V gene: TRBV29-1; J gene: TRBJ2-4; CDR3 protein: CSVENPPENIQYF; CDR3 DNA: TGCAGCGTTGAAAATCCCCCAGAGAACATTCAGTACTTC
CDR3 length: 15; clone size: few; D gene: TRBD1; V gene: TRBV10-3; J gene: TRBJ2-5; CDR3 protein: CAISESGTGKETQYF; CDR3 DNA: TGTGCCATCAGTGAATCCGGGACAGGAAAAGAGACCCAGTACTTC
CDR3 length: 15; clone size: -; D gene: -; V gene: TRBV9; J gene: TRBJ2-7; CDR3 protein: CASSVGSHPSGEQYF; CDR3 DNA: TGTGCCAGCAGCGTAGGTTCCCATCCTAGTGGCGAGCAGTACTTC
CDR3 length: 17; clone size: many; D gene: TRBD2; V gene: TRBV3-1; J gene: TRBJ2-4; CDR3 protein: CASSHPSGVAGKNIQYF; CDR3 DNA: TGTGCCAGCAGCCATCCCTCGGGAGTAGCGGGAAAAAACATTCAGTACTTC
CDR3 length: 16; clone size: many; D gene: TRBD1; V gene: TRBV20-1; J gene: TRBJ2-7; CDR3 protein: CSARDSPGTGGREQYF; CDR3 DNA: TGCAGTGCTAGAGATTCCCCCGGGACAGGGGGTCGAGAGCAGTACTTC
CDR3 length: 14; clone size: few; D gene: TRBD2; V gene: TRBV19; J gene: TRBJ2-2; CDR3 protein: CASNVLAGAGELFF; CDR3 DNA: TGTGCCAGCAACGTACTAGCGGGAGCCGGGGAGCTGTTTTTT
CDR3 length: 13; clone size: -; D gene: -; V gene: TRBV6-1; J gene: TRBJ1-1; CDR3 protein: CASRTEMNTEAFF; CDR3 DNA: TGTGCCAGCAGGACGGAGATGAACACTGAAGCTTTCTTT
CDR3 length: 14; clone size: few; D gene: -; V gene: TRBV15; J gene: TRBJ2-7; CDR3 protein: CATSRDGGSLEQYF; CDR3 DNA: TGTGCCACCAGCAGAGATGGAGGGTCTCTCGAGCAGTACTTC
CDR3 length: 12; clone size: -; D gene: -; V gene: TRBV30; J gene: TRBJ1-1; CDR3 protein: CAWSTGSAEAFF; CDR3 DNA: TGTGCCTGGTCCACAGGGAGCGCTGAAGCTTTCTTT
CDR3 length: 15; clone size: few; D gene: -; V gene: TRBV9; J gene: TRBJ2-7; CDR3 protein: CASSVAGTQSYEQYF; CDR3 DNA: TGTGCCAGCAGCGTAGCCGGGACACAATCCTACGAGCAGTACTTC
CDR3 length: 15; clone size: few; D gene: -; V gene: TRBV9; J gene: TRBJ1-5; CDR3 protein: CASSVEPTGNQPQHF; CDR3 DNA: TGTGCCAGCAGCGTCGAACCAACAGGGAATCAGCCCCAGCATTTT
CDR3 length: 15; clone size: -; D gene: TRBD2; V gene: TRBV7-2; J gene: TRBJ2-3; CDR3 protein: CASRPALAGTDTQYF; CDR3 DNA: TGTGCCAGCAGACCTGCGCTAGCGGGCACAGATACGCAGTATTTT
CDR3 length: 16; clone size: few; D gene: -; V gene: TRBV7-6; J gene: TRBJ2-2; CDR3 protein: CASSLGVNRNTGELFF; CDR3 DNA: TGTGCCAGCAGCTTAGGGGTAAACAGGAACACCGGGGAGCTGTTTTTT
CDR3 length: 16; clone size: -; D gene: TRBD2; V gene: TRBV7-9; J gene: TRBJ2-5; CDR3 protein: CASRTSSGRDQETQYF; CDR3 DNA: TGTGCCAGCAGGACATCTAGCGGGAGGGATCAAGAGACCCAGTACTTC
CDR3 length: 14; clone size: -; D gene: -; V gene: TRBV20-1; J gene: TRBJ2-4; CDR3 protein: CSASPPIAKNIQYF; CDR3 DNA: TGCAGTGCTAGTCCGCCGATAGCCAAAAACATTCAGTACTTC
CDR3 length: 15; clone size: few; D gene: TRBD1; V gene: TRBV10-3; J gene: TRBJ2-1; CDR3 protein: CAISGGQGISNEQFF; CDR3 DNA: TGTGCCATCAGTGGCGGACAGGGGATCTCCAATGAGCAGTTCTTC
CDR3 length: 15; clone size: few; D gene: TRBD1; V gene: TRBV7-2; J gene: TRBJ2-1; CDR3 protein: CASRAVGQGAGEQFF; CDR3 DNA: TGTGCCAGCAGAGCTGTTGGTCAGGGGGCAGGTGAGCAGTTCTTC
CDR3 length: 14; clone size: -; D gene: TRBD1; V gene: TRBV2; J gene: TRBJ2-2; CDR3 protein: CARERQGRTGELFF; CDR3 DNA: TGTGCCAGAGAACGACAGGGTCGGACCGGGGAGCTGTTTTTT
CDR3 length: 15; clone size: -; D gene: TRBD2; V gene: TRBV14; J gene: TRBJ2-2; CDR3 protein: CASSLLAGVTGELFF; CDR3 DNA: TGTGCCAGCAGCCTCCTAGCGGGCGTCACCGGGGAGCTGTTTTTT
CDR3 length: 16; clone size: -; D gene: TRBD1; V gene: TRBV12-3/TRBV12-4; J gene: TRBJ2-1; CDR3 protein: CASSLLGQGKDNEQFF; CDR3 DNA: TGTGCCAGCAGTTTATTGGGACAGGGTAAAGACAATGAGCAGTTCTTC
CDR3 length: 14; clone size: -; D gene: -; V gene: TRBV24-1; J gene: TRBJ1-4; CDR3 protein: CATRASGKDEKLFF; CDR3 DNA: TGTGCCACCAGAGCCTCGGGGAAGGATGAAAAACTGTTTTTT
CDR3 length: 13; clone size: -; D gene: -; V gene: TRBV27; J gene: TRBJ2-7; CDR3 protein: CASSLGGGREQYF; CDR3 DNA: TGTGCCAGCAGTTTAGGGGGTGGGCGCGAGCAGTACTTC
CDR3 length: 12; clone size: few; D gene: -; V gene: TRBV7-9; J gene: TRBJ2-6; CDR3 protein: CAVASGANVLTF; CDR3 DNA: TGTGCGGTAGCGTCTGGGGCCAACGTCCTGACTTTC
CDR3 length: 13; clone size: -; D gene: TRBD1; V gene: TRBV25-1; J gene: TRBJ2-7; CDR3 protein: CASRSTGMNEQYF; CDR3 DNA: TGTGCCAGCAGATCGACAGGGATGAACGAGCAGTACTTC
CDR3 length: 17; clone size: -; D gene: TRBD2; V gene: TRBV9; J gene: TRBJ2-3; CDR3 protein: CASSVGNSGLSTDTQYF; CDR3 DNA: TGTGCCAGCAGCGTCGGGAATAGCGGGTTGTCCACAGATACGCAGTATTTT
CDR3 length: 15; clone size: -; D gene: -; V gene: TRBV7-6; J gene: TRBJ1-2; CDR3 protein: CASSLVVSGDDGYTF; CDR3 DNA: TGTGCCAGCAGCTTAGTGGTTTCAGGGGACGATGGCTACACCTTC
CDR3 length: 15; clone size: once; D gene: -; V gene: TRBV6-5; J gene: TRBJ2-3; CDR3 protein: CASSSRSGWADTQYF; CDR3 DNA: TGTGCCAGCAGTTCCCGGAGCGGGTGGGCAGATACGCAGTATTTT
CDR3 length: 15; clone size: -; D gene: TRBD1; V gene: TRBV4-3; J gene: TRBJ2-7; CDR3 protein: CASSQGTGGSYEQYF; CDR3 DNA: TGCGCCAGCAGCCAGGGGACAGGGGGCTCCTACGAGCAGTACTTC
CDR3 length: 12; clone size: few; D gene: -; V gene: TRBV30; J gene: TRBJ2-7; CDR3 protein: CAWSGRTSEQYF; CDR3 DNA: TGTGCCTGGAGTGGTAGGACCTCCGAGCAGTACTTC
CDR3 length: 15; clone size: few; D gene: TRBD2; V gene: TRBV7-9; J gene: TRBJ2-3; CDR3 protein: CASSLGLANSDTQYF; CDR3 DNA: TGTGCCAGCAGCTTAGGACTAGCCAACTCAGATACGCAGTATTTT
CDR3 length: 14; clone size: -; D gene: -; V gene: TRBV12-3/TRBV12-4; J gene: TRBJ1-2; CDR3 protein: CASSLAGGRYGYTF; CDR3 DNA: TGTGCCAGCAGTTTAGCGGGGGGGCGGTATGGCTACACCTTC
CDR3 length: 14; clone size: -; D gene: -; V gene: TRBV20-1; J gene: TRBJ2-1; CDR3 protein: CSAPRAVRNNEQFF; CDR3 DNA: TGCAGTGCTCCCCGGGCGGTAAGGAACAATGAGCAGTTCTTC
CDR3 length: 18; clone size: many; D gene: TRBD1; V gene: TRBV7-6; J gene: TRBJ2-1; CDR3 protein: CASSPYGRHRGRIYEQFF; CDR3 DNA: TGTGCCAGCAGCCCGTATGGGCGCCACAGGGGGCGCATCTATGAGCAGTTCTTC
CDR3 length: 13; clone size: few; D gene: -; V gene: TRBV27; J gene: TRBJ1-1; CDR3 protein: CASSLSRGIEAFF; CDR3 DNA: TGTGCCAGCAGTTTATCTCGGGGGATTGAAGCTTTCTTT
CDR3 length: 12; clone size: -; D gene: -; V gene: TRBV20-1; J gene: TRBJ2-7; CDR3 protein: CSARHRNYEQYF; CDR3 DNA: TGCAGTGCTAGGCACCGGAACTACGAGCAGTACTTC
CDR3 length: 14; clone size: few; D gene: -; V gene: TRBV11-1; J gene: TRBJ2-3; CDR3 protein: CASSLTGWSDTQYF; CDR3 DNA: TGTGCCAGCAGCTTGACGGGGTGGTCAGATACGCAGTATTTT
CDR3 length: 14; clone size: few; D gene: -; V gene: TRBV3-1; J gene: TRBJ1-5; CDR3 protein: CASSQGGSWQPQHF; CDR3 DNA: TGTGCCAGCAGCCAAGGTGGTAGTTGGCAGCCCCAGCATTTT
CDR3 length: 16; clone size: -; D gene: -; V gene: TRBV6-9; J gene: TRBJ2-3; CDR3 protein: CASSYFGWQFGDTQYF; CDR3 DNA: TGTGCCAGCAGTTATTTCGGATGGCAGTTCGGAGATACGCAGTATTTT
CDR3 length: 14; clone size: few; D gene: TRBD1; V gene: TRBV7-9; J gene: TRBJ1-2; CDR3 protein: CASSSSDRVYGYTF; CDR3 DNA: TGTGCCAGCAGCTCCTCGGACAGGGTCTATGGCTACACCTTC
CDR3 length: 16; clone size: -; D gene: -; V gene: TRBV7-9; J gene: TRBJ2-5; CDR3 protein: CASSSTRGGSQETQYF; CDR3 DNA: TGTGCCAGCAGCTCGACGCGCGGGGGCAGTCAAGAGACCCAGTACTTC
CDR3 length: 15; clone size: few; D gene: -; V gene: TRBV9; J gene: TRBJ1-5; CDR3 protein: CASSVAGTPDQPQHF; CDR3 DNA: TGTGCCAGCAGCGTAGCTGGGACACCCGATCAGCCCCAGCATTTT
CDR3 length: 16; clone size: -; D gene: -; V gene: TRBV9; J gene: TRBJ1-1; CDR3 protein: CASSAHGTAANTEAFF; CDR3 DNA: TGTGCCAGCAGCGCGCACGGCACGGCAGCGAACACTGAAGCTTTCTTT
CDR3 length: 14; clone size: few; D gene: -; V gene: TRBV24-1; J gene: TRBJ2-2; CDR3 protein: CATSEWTDTGELFF; CDR3 DNA: TGTGCCACCAGTGAATGGACAGATACCGGGGAGCTGTTTTTT
CDR3 length: 15; clone size: many; D gene: -; V gene: TRBV12-3/TRBV12-4; J gene: TRBJ2-2; CDR3 protein: CASSWVSGYPGELFF; CDR3 DNA: TGTGCCAGCAGTTGGGTATCAGGGTACCCCGGGGAGCTGTTTTTT
CDR3 length: 16; clone size: -; D gene: TRBD2; V gene: TRBV7-3; J gene: TRBJ2-5; CDR3 protein: CASSETSGRAMETQYF; CDR3 DNA: TGTGCCAGCAGCGAAACTAGCGGGAGGGCCATGGAGACCCAGTACTTC
CDR3 length: 14; clone size: -; D gene: TRBD2; V gene: TRBV11-2; J gene: TRBJ2-7; CDR3 protein: CASSLGLADSGCYF; CDR3 DNA: TGTGCCAGCAGCTTGGGACTAGCGGACTCTGGGTGCTACTTC
CDR3 length: 16; clone size: many; D gene: TRBD2; V gene: TRBV14; J gene: TRBJ2-2; CDR3 protein: CASSQVGTSSVGELFF; CDR3 DNA: TGTGCCAGCAGCCAAGTCGGGACTAGTTCGGTCGGGGAGCTGTTTTTT
CDR3 length: 14; clone size: -; D gene: -; V gene: TRBV24-1; J gene: TRBJ1-1; CDR3 protein: CATSDFWRNTEAFF; CDR3 DNA: TGTGCCACCAGTGATTTTTGGAGAAACACTGAAGCTTTCTTT
CDR3 length: 15; clone size: many; D gene: -; V gene: TRBV7-6; J gene: TRBJ2-2; CDR3 protein: CASGTGIRNTGELFF; CDR3 DNA: TGTGCCAGCGGGACCGGGATAAGGAACACCGGGGAGCTGTTTTTT
CDR3 length: 19; clone size: -; D gene: TRBD2; V gene: TRBV3-1; J gene: TRBJ2-2; CDR3 protein: CASSYLPGLADPNTGELFF; CDR3 DNA: TGTGCCAGCAGCTACCTTCCGGGACTAGCGGATCCGAACACCGGGGAGCTGTTTTTT
CDR3 length: 15; clone size: -; D gene: -; V gene: TRBV4-2; J gene: TRBJ2-2; CDR3 protein: CASNLGLAPGRELFF; CDR3 DNA: TGTGCCAGCAACCTGGGACTTGCGCCTGGAAGGGAGCTGTTTTTT
CDR3 length: 14; clone size: -; D gene: -; V gene: TRBV11-3; J gene: TRBJ2-1; CDR3 protein: CASSLEGQRSEQFF; CDR3 DNA: TGTGCCAGCAGCTTAGAGGGGCAAAGGAGTGAGCAGTTCTTC
CDR3 length: 16; clone size: -; D gene: -; V gene: TRBV7-8; J gene: TRBJ1-1; CDR3 protein: CASSPNRFSMNTEAFF; CDR3 DNA: TGTGCCAGCAGCCCCAATAGATTTTCAATGAACACTGAAGCTTTCTTT